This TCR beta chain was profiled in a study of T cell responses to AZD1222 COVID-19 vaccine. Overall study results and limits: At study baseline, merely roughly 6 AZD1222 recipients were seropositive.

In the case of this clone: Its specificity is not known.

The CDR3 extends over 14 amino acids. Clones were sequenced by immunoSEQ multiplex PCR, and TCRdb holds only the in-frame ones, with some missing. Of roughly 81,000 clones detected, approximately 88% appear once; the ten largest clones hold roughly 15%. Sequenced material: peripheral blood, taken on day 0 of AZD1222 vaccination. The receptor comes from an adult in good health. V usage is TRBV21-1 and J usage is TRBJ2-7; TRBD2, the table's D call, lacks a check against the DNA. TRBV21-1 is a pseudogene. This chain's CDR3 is CASSKGPRSGEQYF. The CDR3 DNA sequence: TGTGCCAGCAGCAAAGGACCCAGATCGGGCGAGCAGTACTTC.